These 12 T cell receptor beta chains were sequenced from one sample in a study of CD8 T cells in Susac syndrome. An input of roughly 0.45 to 1 ug of RNA was subjected to reverse transcription using random hexamers. In TCRdb, the immunoSEQ multiplex PCR reads were re-called with MiXCR into one record per CDR3 protein. The table records about 200,000 distinct CDR3 sequences, over 85% of them present only once. Material: CD4+ T cells from PBMCs. The receptors shown here come from a human donor in good health.

The chain combines TRBV27 with TRBJ2-1; 9 bases agree with TRBD1. V lost 7 bases and J lost 3; bases outside the gene matches: 7. This CDR3 comprises 15 residues. The germline gives CDR1 MNHEY, CDR2 SMNVEV (reference sequence). CDR3 sequence: CASKTRDRVYNEQFF. The CDR3 DNA is TGTGCCAGCAAGACCCGGGACAGGGTCTACAATGAGCAGTTCTTC.

The rearrangement joins TRBV20-1 to TRBJ2-7; 10 positions match TRBD2. Trimming cost V 4 bases and J 3 bases; bases outside gene matches: 12. Germline V gives CDR1 DFQATT, CDR2 SNEGSKA (reference sequence). The CDR3 runs to 16 residues. Written as DNA, the CDR3 is TGCAGTGCTATTCTCAATCTAGCGGGGGATTTCTACGAGCAGTACTTC. It specifies CSAILNLAGDFYEQYF.

The gene calls are TRBV30 and TRBJ1-2; D remains ambiguous. V dropped 0 bases and J dropped 3 bases, with 11 bases sitting between them. The length of the CDR3 is 14 residues. Germline V gene sequence: CDR1 GTSNPN, CDR2 SVGIG (reference sequence). The chain's CDR3 is CAWSVLGQDYGYTF. The CDR3 nucleotides are TGTGCCTGGAGTGTACTGGGTCAGGACTATGGCTACACCTTC.

The genes are TRBV3-1 and TRBJ1-1, with D uncertain. V was clipped by 0 bases and J by 0 bases, with 11 bases between them. Germline V gene data show CDR1 as LGHDT and CDR2 as YNNKEL (reference sequence). The CDR3 has 16 residues. The CDR3 DNA reads TGTGCCAGCAGCCAAGATCGGCGCACACTGAACACTGAAGCTTTCTTT. Translating gives CASSQDRRTLNTEAFF.

This sequence joins TRBV3-1 and TRBJ2-3; 15 bases align to TRBD2. Germline V CDR1 and CDR2: LGHDT, YNNKEL (reference sequence). The CDR3 covers 18 residues. V lost 3 bases to trimming and J lost 0 bases; unmatched junction nucleotides: 4. CDR3 protein: CASSQGTSGGLSTDTQYF. CDR3 DNA sequence: TGTGCCAGCAGCCAGGGGACTAGCGGGGGGTTAAGCACAGATACGCAGTATTTT.

The chain couples TRBV20-1 to TRBJ1-6, with a possible D match to TRBD1 (6 bases). Germline values: CDR1 DFQATT, CDR2 SNEGSKA (reference sequence). The germline V and J ends were trimmed by 4 bases and 10 bases, with 23 bases remaining between them. The CDR3 spans 16 residues. CDR3 bases: TGCAGTGCTAACCCCTCGGGGGGGGCTGACTACTCACCCCTCCACTTT. As protein: CSANPSGGADYSPLHF.

This chain joins TRBV5-4 and TRBJ1-6, with D perhaps TRBD1 (5 bases). The CDR3 is made up of 16 amino acids. Germline loops: CDR1 SGHNT, CDR2 YYREEE (reference sequence). Trimming pared 0 bases from V and 5 bases from J, leaving 12 bases between. The CDR3 DNA is TGTGCCAGCAGCTTGGGCTCGGGGGGTAATAATTCACCCCTCCACTTT. It translates to CASSLGSGGNNSPLHF.

V is TRBV3-1 and J is TRBJ1-2; possible D gene TRBD1, 5 bases. This CDR3 is 14 amino acids long. V lost 8 bases and J lost 6, with 19 bases in between. Per the germline V gene, CDR1 is LGHDT and CDR2 is YNNKEL (reference sequence). The CDR3 region has the DNA TGTGCCAGCCGCACCGGGGGGGAACGGAATGGCTACACCTTC. The encoded protein is CASRTGGERNGYTF.

The chain is built from TRBV11-2 and TRBJ2-4; D gene uncertain. The CDR3 runs 16 residues. Per germline, CDR1 SGHAT and CDR2 FQNNGV. Trimming pared 1 base from V and 7 bases from J, leaving 17 bases between. CDR3 coding DNA: TGTGCCAGCAGCTTAGGGGCCGTCACTTTTGGGAACATTCAGTACTTC. It specifies CASSLGAVTFGNIQYF.

V is TRBV7-9 and J is TRBJ2-3; TRBD2 aligns across 7 bases. The CDR3 spans 15 residues. V lost 3 bases, J lost 0 bases, and 3 bases stayed unmatched. In germline, CDR1 is SEHNR, CDR2 FQNEAQ (reference sequence). The CDR3 coding sequence is TGTGCCAGCAGCTTCCACGGGGGGAGCACAGATACGCAGTATTTT. It encodes CASSFHGGSTDTQYF.

This clonotype has just a few counts. V and J are TRBV28 and TRBJ2-7, with D possibly matching TRBD2 (5 bases). V was pared by 4 bases and J by 0 bases, with 7 bases between. The CDR3 is 13 residues long. In germline, CDR1 is MDHEN, CDR2 SYDVKM. CDR3 sequence (DNA): TGTGCCAGCAGTTCGGGGTCCTCCTACGAGCAGTACGTC. It codes for CASSSGSSYEQYV.

V is TRBV9 and J is TRBJ1-1; no firm D call. The CDR3 totals 15 residues. Trimming left V 3 bases short and J 0 bases short, with 12 bases between. The germline gives CDR1 SGDLS, CDR2 YYNGEE. The CDR3 DNA reads as TGTGCCAGCAGCGCCGGAGGACGGATGAACACTGAAGCTTTCTTT. Translation gives CASSAGGRMNTEAFF.